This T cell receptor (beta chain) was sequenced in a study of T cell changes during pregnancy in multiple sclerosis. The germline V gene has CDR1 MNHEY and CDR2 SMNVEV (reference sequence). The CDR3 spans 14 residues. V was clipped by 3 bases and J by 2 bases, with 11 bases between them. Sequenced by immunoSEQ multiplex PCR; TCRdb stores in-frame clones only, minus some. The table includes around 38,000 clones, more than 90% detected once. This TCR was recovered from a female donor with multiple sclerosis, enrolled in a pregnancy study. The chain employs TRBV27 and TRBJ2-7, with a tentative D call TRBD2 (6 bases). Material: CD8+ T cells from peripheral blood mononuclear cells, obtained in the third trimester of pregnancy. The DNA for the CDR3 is TGTGCCAGCAGTTTTAGGAGGGAAGCCTACGAGCAGTACTTC. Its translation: CASSFRREAYEQYF.